This section outlines one TCR beta chain sequence together with its context. The sample is drawn from a study of blood T cell repertoires in COVID-19. The overall study: Some COVID-19 samples were acute and others convalescent; all came from the United States, Italy and Spain. Sources were T cells, B-cell-depleted T cells, or PBMCs; the material itself was cDNA or gDNA.

As handled by the study authors: Estimated nucleated cell counts came from reference gene primer amplification. Data came from immunoSEQ multiplex PCR; TCRdb stores just in-frame clones and leaves some out. The DNA gave D and trimming, while V, J and clone size come from that table. This table holds around 250,000 clones, around 80% found once. There are 17 residues in the CDR3. The germline V gene has CDR1 SGHAT and CDR2 FQNNGV. Trimming at V came to 1 base and at J to 3 bases, leaving 12 bases not matched to a gene. The chain is built from TRBV11-2 and TRBJ2-7; 7 nucleotides align to TRBD1. The receptor comes from a young woman with acute or convalescent COVID-19. Sequenced: peripheral blood. The CDR3 nucleotides are TGTGCCAGCAGCTTAGTCCCGACAGGGACGTCCCACTACGAGCAGTACTTC. It encodes CASSLVPTGTSHYEQYF.